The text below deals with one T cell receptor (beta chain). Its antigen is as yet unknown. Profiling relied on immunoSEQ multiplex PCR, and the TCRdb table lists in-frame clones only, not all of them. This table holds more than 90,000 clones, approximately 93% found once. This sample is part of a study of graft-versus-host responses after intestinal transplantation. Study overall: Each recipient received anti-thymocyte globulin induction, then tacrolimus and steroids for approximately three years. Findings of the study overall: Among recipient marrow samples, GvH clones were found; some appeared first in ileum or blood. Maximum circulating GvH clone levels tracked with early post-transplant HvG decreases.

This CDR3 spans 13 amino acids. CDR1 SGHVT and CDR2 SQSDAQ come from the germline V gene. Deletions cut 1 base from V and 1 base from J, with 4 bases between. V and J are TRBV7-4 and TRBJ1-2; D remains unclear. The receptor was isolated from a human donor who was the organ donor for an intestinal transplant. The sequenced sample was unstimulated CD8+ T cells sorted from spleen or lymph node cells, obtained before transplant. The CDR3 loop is CASSLDSNYGYTF. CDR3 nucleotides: TGTGCCAGCAGCTTAGACAGTAACTATGGCTACACCTTC. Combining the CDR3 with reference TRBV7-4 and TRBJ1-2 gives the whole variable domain GAGVSQSPRYKVAKRGRDVALRCDSISGHVTLYWYRQTLGQGSEVLTYSQSDAQRDKSGRPSGRFSAERPERSVSTLKIQRTEQGDSAVYLCASSLDSNYGYTFGSGTRLTVV.